These 29 T cell receptor beta chains share one sample of origin, sequenced in a study of response to subunit inactivated influenza vaccine. TCRdb re-analysed the RT-PCR reads in MiXCR, keeping a single row per CDR3 protein. The sample includes more than 400,000 distinct CDR3 sequences, 7.2% of them seen just once. Here the sequenced sample was PBMCs from blood, taken less than 30 months after vaccination. These receptors all stem from a man aged 50-75 years who received an inactivated influenza vaccine.

This clonotype was seen a handful of times. V gene TRBV5-1 combines with J gene TRBJ2-5; D gene unclear. The germline gives CDR1 SGHRS, CDR2 YFSETQ. V was shortened by 3 bases and J by 3 bases, with 15 bases between the two germline ends. This CDR3 spans 15 amino acids. The CDR3 loop is CASSSGSGGEETQYF. CDR3 nucleotide sequence: TGCGCCAGCAGCTCCGGTTCGGGCGGAGAAGAGACCCAGTACTTC.

The chain carries TRBV9 and TRBJ2-3; no reliable D call. The germline V gene encodes CDR1 SGDLS and CDR2 YYNGEE. This CDR3 has 15 amino acids. The V end was cut by 0 bases, the J end by 7 bases, with 15 bases between. In nucleotides, the CDR3 is TGTGCCAGCAGCGTAGATCCAGGAATATTTAATACGCAGTATTTT. It translates to CASSVDPGIFNTQYF.

This clonotype was counted a few times. The V gene is TRBV14, the J gene TRBJ1-3; TRBD1 matches at 7 bases. Losses at the gene ends were 3 bases for V and 4 bases for J; bases not matched to a gene: 6. This CDR3 contains 15 residues. Germline CDR1 and CDR2: SGHDN and FVKESK. In DNA, the CDR3 is TGTGCCAGCAGCCACATACAGGGGACAGGAAACACCATATATTTT. This encodes CASSHIQGTGNTIYF.

The chain uses TRBV20-1 and TRBJ1-1; TRBD1 might be the D (5 bases). The CDR3 runs 12 residues. Germline CDR1 reads DFQATT; CDR2 reads SNEGSKA (reference sequence). Trimming removed 3 bases from V and 11 bases from J, with 16 bases in between. CDR3 sequence reads: CSARMVGGWAFF. The CDR3 nucleotides are TGCAGTGCTAGGATGGTCGGGGGTTGGGCTTTCTTT.

This clonotype was recorded a few times. The rearrangement joins TRBV7-6 to TRBJ1-3; D is possibly TRBD1 (5 bases). Germline-derived CDR1 and CDR2 are SGHVS and FNYEAQ. The V end was cut by 5 bases, the J end by 1 base, with 9 bases between. The CDR3 spans 14 residues. As DNA, the CDR3 is TGTGCCAGCAGCGTGACAGAATCTGGAAACACCATATATTTT. Protein product: CASSVTESGNTIYF.

This chain connects TRBV3-1 to TRBJ1-5, with 7 bases that match TRBD1. Trimming removed 4 bases from V and 1 base from J; junction bases left unmatched: 4. Germline lookup yields CDR1 LGHDT and CDR2 YNNKEL (reference sequence). This CDR3 contains 15 residues. Here the CDR3 DNA reads TGTGCCAGCAGCCGACAGGGACAAAGCAATCAGCCCCAGCATTTT. Protein: CASSRQGQSNQPQHF.

In its sample, this clonotype was seen a few times. The rearrangement joins TRBV20-1 to TRBJ2-5; D ambiguous. V lost 3 bases and J lost 5, with 16 bases in between. The CDR3 has 14 residues. Germline CDR1 DFQATT, CDR2 SNEGSKA (reference sequence). CDR3 bases: TGCAGTGCTAGGGGAAGTTCCACGATTGAGACCCAGTACTTC. Its translation: CSARGSSTIETQYF.

This clonotype turned up a few times. The rearrangement links TRBV20-1 to TRBJ1-5, with D possibly being TRBD1 (5 bases). The CDR3 is 14 amino acids. The germline V gene has CDR1 DFQATT and CDR2 SNEGSKA (reference sequence). Trimming pared 6 bases from V and 4 bases from J, leaving 16 bases between. CDR3 residues: CSARQFTGNQPQHF. DNA for the CDR3: TGCAGTGCAAGACAGTTTACTGGGAATCAGCCCCAGCATTTT.

This clonotype appeared many times. This sequence joins TRBV5-1 and TRBJ2-1, with 12 nucleotides matching TRBD2. The CDR3 covers 17 residues. Germline CDR1 and CDR2: SGHRS and YFSETQ. With V trimmed by 4 bases and J by 4 bases, 9 bases remained unmatched. The CDR3 coding sequence is TGCGCCAGCAGCCAGGGCCTAGCGGGGGGGTTTTACAATGAGCAGTTCTTC. The encoded protein is CASSQGLAGGFYNEQFF.

The chain joins TRBV20-1 to TRBJ1-5; no definite D call. V lost 3 bases, J lost 4 bases, and 10 bases lay in between. The CDR3 totals 13 residues. CDR1 and CDR2 from the germline V gene are DFQATT and SNEGSKA (reference sequence). CDR3: CSARGSINQPQHF. CDR3 nucleotides: TGCAGTGCTAGGGGCAGCATAAATCAGCCCCAGCATTTT.

The rearrangement joins TRBV20-1 to TRBJ2-5, with 9 bases identical to TRBD2. The CDR3 spans 15 residues. CDR1 DFQATT and CDR2 SNEGSKA come from the germline V gene (reference sequence). The junction had 10 bases not matched to a gene; V was cut back by 4 bases and J by 4 bases. The CDR3 reads CSAKGGSGSLETQYF. The CDR3, as DNA: TGCAGTGCTAAGGGTGGTAGCGGGAGTCTAGAGACCCAGTACTTC.

This clonotype was detected a few times. The genes are TRBV5-1 and TRBJ2-5, with a possible D match to TRBD1 (6 bases). Trimming took off 0 bases at V and 0 bases at J, with 15 bases between the two ends. This CDR3 has 17 amino acids. CDR1 is SGHRS, CDR2 YFSETQ, per germline. In nucleotides, the CDR3 is TGCGCCAGCAGCTTGGGCGGTGGGACACGTTACCAAGAGACCCAGTACTTC. Its protein product is CASSLGGGTRYQETQYF.

This clonotype was counted only a few times. This sequence joins TRBV10-3 and TRBJ2-3; possible D gene TRBD1, 6 bases. The CDR3 is 15 residues long. The germline V and J ends were trimmed by 5 bases and 4 bases, with 16 bases remaining between them. Per the germline V gene, CDR1 is ENHRY and CDR2 is SYGVKD. The DNA of the CDR3 is TGTGCCATCAGTAGGGCGACAGGAGGATCAGATACGCAGTATTTT. Encoded protein: CAISRATGGSDTQYF.

This clonotype was seen a few times. The chain uses TRBV11-2 and TRBJ2-5, with D hard to call. CDR1 and CDR2 from the germline V gene are SGHAT and FQNNGV. V lost 1 base to trimming and J lost 4 bases, with 10 bases between them. This CDR3 is 14 amino acids long. In DNA form, the CDR3 reads TGTGCCAGCAGCTTAGGTGGGGTCCCAGAGACCCAGTACTTC. Protein product: CASSLGGVPETQYF.

This clonotype was seen a few times. The chain employs TRBV10-3 and TRBJ2-7, with 11 nucleotides matching TRBD1. The CDR3 loop spans 14 amino acids. Germline V gene lookup returns CDR1 ENHRY and CDR2 SYGVKD. The J segment lost 5 bases and the V segment lost 6 bases, leaving 6 bases of the junction unmatched. The CDR3 sequence is CAISWTGGENEQYF. CDR3 coding DNA: TGTGCCATCAGCTGGACAGGGGGCGAGAACGAGCAGTACTTC.

This clonotype was counted only a few times. This chain links TRBV27 with TRBJ1-5, with 7 bases aligning to TRBD1. CDR3 length equals 16 residues. Trimming took 10 bases from V and 0 from J; bases not matched to a gene: 12. CDR1 is MNHEY, CDR2 SMNVEV, per germline (reference sequence). Here the CDR3 DNA reads TGTGCCACCTCAACTACAGGGGCTAATAGCAATCAGCCCCAGCATTTT. This translates into CATSTTGANSNQPQHF.

The chain joins TRBV4-1 to TRBJ1-1, with D unclear. From germline, CDR1 is MGHRA and CDR2 YSYEKL. The V gene lost 0 bases and the J gene lost 1 base, with 9 bases spanning the gap. The CDR3 consists of 15 residues. The DNA for the CDR3 is TGCGCCAGCAGCCAAGAAATACCGAGGAACACTGAAGCTTTCTTT. The encoded protein is CASSQEIPRNTEAFF.

This clonotype was recorded at least ten times. The chain links TRBV7-9 to TRBJ2-7, with D possibly being TRBD1 or TRBD2 (5 bases each). The CDR3 contains 15 residues. Germline CDR1 reads SEHNR; CDR2 reads FQNEAQ (reference sequence). V was shortened by 5 bases and J by 3 bases, with 17 bases between the two germline ends. The CDR3 region has the DNA TGTGCCAGCAGCCGGGACGGGACCATGATCTACGAGCAGTACTTC. It encodes CASSRDGTMIYEQYF.

The rearrangement joins TRBV20-1 to TRBJ2-3; D unresolved. V was cut by 6 bases and J by 0 bases, with 16 bases left in between. Per germline, CDR1 DFQATT and CDR2 SNEGSKA (reference sequence). The CDR3 is 15 residues long. CDR3 sequence: CSAPSRRISTDTQYF. The CDR3 bases are TGCAGTGCCCCGAGTCGGCGGATTAGCACAGATACGCAGTATTTT.

This clonotype was picked up a small number of times. This chain uses TRBV7-2 with TRBJ2-2; D gene ambiguous. This CDR3 region has 14 residues. V was clipped by 5 bases and J by 4 bases, with 11 bases between them. Germline V CDR1 and CDR2: SGHTA, FQGNSA. The CDR3 region is CASSPKPSTGELFF. Here the CDR3 DNA reads TGTGCCAGCAGCCCCAAACCCAGCACCGGGGAGCTGTTTTTT.

In this sample, this clonotype turned up many times. V gene TRBV20-1 combines with J gene TRBJ2-7, with 9 bases matching TRBD2. Germline V lookup: CDR1 DFQATT, CDR2 SNEGSKA (reference sequence). The CDR3 runs 14 residues. The trim removed 4 bases at V and 2 bases at J, leaving 6 bases unmatched. The CDR3 spells CSATRLAGTYEQYF. The CDR3 DNA is TGCAGTGCTACCCGTCTAGCGGGAACCTACGAGCAGTACTTC.

This clonotype was seen a handful of times. The J gene is TRBJ1-4, the V gene TRBV29-1; TRBD1 agrees at 8 bases. J lost 2 bases, V lost 6 bases, and 17 bases had no gene match. Germline V gene sequence: CDR1 SQVTM, CDR2 ANQGSEA. The CDR3 loop spans 18 amino acids. CDR3: CSVATVPGQELTNEKLFF. CDR3 DNA sequence: TGCAGCGTCGCCACCGTACCGGGACAGGAGTTGACTAATGAAAAACTGTTTTTT.

In this sample, this clonotype turned up a few times. A read error may produce the germline difference seen at one junction end. The chain employs TRBV6-1 and TRBJ1-2; D possibly corresponds to TRBD1 (5 bases). Germline-derived CDR1 and CDR2 are MNHNS and SASEGT. This CDR3 spans 12 amino acids. The chain's CDR3 is CASSEGGLAGPF. The CDR3 coding sequence is TGTGCCAGCAGTGAAGGGGGTTTAGCAGGGCCCTTC.

This clonotype showed up just a few times. The chain carries TRBV7-9 and TRBJ1-1, with no clear D. Germline V CDR1 and CDR2: SEHNR, FQNEAQ (reference sequence). Trimming pared 1 base from V and 4 bases from J, leaving 13 bases between. The CDR3 spans 15 residues. The CDR3 DNA is TGTGCCAGCAGCTTAGTATTGGGCATGGGCACTGAAGCTTTCTTT. Its protein is CASSLVLGMGTEAFF.

V usage is TRBV7-2 and J usage is TRBJ2-2, with 14 bases identical to TRBD2. The CDR3 extends over 17 amino acids. Germline trimming cut 1 base from V and 9 bases from J; bases unmatched to any gene: 7. The germline CDR1 and CDR2 sequences are SGHTA and FQGNSA. CDR3 sequence: CASSLGDGTSGSRELFF. The CDR3 region has the DNA TGTGCCAGCAGCTTAGGGGACGGGACTAGCGGGAGCCGGGAGCTGTTTTTT.

This clonotype has a count of ten or more. The chain links TRBV9 to TRBJ2-2, with 9 bases aligning to TRBD1. CDR3 size: 15 residues. The trim removed 4 bases at V and 8 bases at J, leaving 9 bases unmatched. Germline loops: CDR1 SGDLS, CDR2 YYNGEE. The CDR3 sequence is CASSPHYRGLGELFF. Written as DNA, the CDR3 is TGTGCCAGCAGCCCCCACTACAGGGGGCTGGGGGAGCTGTTTTTT.

This clonotype was recorded many times. The chain combines TRBV10-3 with TRBJ2-7, with 9 bases identical to TRBD1. CDR1 and CDR2 from the germline V gene are ENHRY and SYGVKD. V shed 10 bases and J 0 bases; nucleotides not matched to a gene: 13. The CDR3 is made up of 16 amino acids. The CDR3 DNA follows: TGTGCCACTTGGGACAGGGCTGCCGGTTCCTCCTACGAGCAGTACTTC. This gives the protein CATWDRAAGSSYEQYF.

This clonotype was counted many times. The V and J genes are TRBV10-3 and TRBJ1-2; the D gene is possibly TRBD1 (5 bases). This CDR3 is 15 amino acids long. V was cut by 3 bases and J by 5 bases, with 16 bases left in between. The germline CDR1 and CDR2 sequences are ENHRY and SYGVKD. The CDR3 protein is CAISDSGTDTYGYTF. CDR3 nucleotides: TGTGCCATCAGTGATTCCGGGACTGATACGTATGGCTACACCTTC.

This clonotype occurred many times. The chain combines TRBV24-1 with TRBJ2-5; D may correspond to TRBD1 or TRBD2 (6 bases each). The CDR3 spans 13 residues. The germline CDR1 and CDR2 sequences are KGHDR and SFDVKD. The V and J ends lost 9 bases and 3 bases respectively, with 13 bases between them. The CDR3 nucleotides read TGTGCCACCGGAGAAGGGGGGAAAGAGACCCAGTACTTC. Translating gives CATGEGGKETQYF.